This T cell receptor beta chain originates from a study of blood T cell repertoires in COVID-19. Assay: immunoSEQ multiplex PCR; the TCRdb copy retains only in-frame clones and omits some. The sample records more than 300,000 clones, more than 70% being singletons. V trimming: 4 bases; J trimming: 8 bases; junction bases outside the gene matches: 11. In germline, CDR1 is MGHRA, CDR2 YSYEKL. The CDR3 covers 16 residues. Sequences were obtained from peripheral blood. This clonotype was sampled from a woman aged 25 to 45 with COVID-19, enrolled during active disease. V and J are TRBV4-1 and TRBJ1-6; 7 bases line up with TRBD1. As DNA, the CDR3 is TGCGCCAGCAGCCCCGGACAGGCCTCCCTGGATTCACCCCTCCACTTT. It specifies CASSPGQASLDSPLHF.